This entry describes one TCR beta chain. RNA extraction and reverse transcription yielded cDNA as sequencing template. Data came from immunoSEQ multiplex PCR; TCRdb stores just in-frame clones and leaves some out. Among approximately 130,000 clones listed, roughly 50% were seen once. This entry belongs to a study of CD8+ T cells in alopecia areata. The CDR3 loop spans 13 amino acids. Germline CDR1 is PRHDT and CDR2 is FYEKMQ (reference sequence). The V end was cut by 4 bases, the J end by 0 bases, with 7 bases between. The V gene is TRBV13, the J gene TRBJ2-7, with D possibly being TRBD1 (5 bases). Material: NKG2D-low CD8+ T cells sorted from blood. This clonotype was sampled from a human donor with alopecia areata. For the CDR3, the DNA is TGTGCCAGCAGCTCCAGGGTCTCCTACGAGCAGTACTTC. As protein: CASSSRVSYEQYF.